This record looks at one T cell receptor (beta chain) sequence and its context. These data come from a study of OX40 agonist ivuxolimab in advanced cancers. Study details: Therapy given before enrollment (anti-PD-1, anti-PD-L1 or anti-CTLA-4) was allowed, and 40% to 45% had some.

V lost 0 bases and J lost 3, with 6 bases in between. Germline CDR1 is SGHRS and CDR2 is YFSETQ. The CDR3 consists of 13 residues. Some clones are missing from TCRdb's copy, which holds only in-frame ones; the method was immunoSEQ multiplex PCR. The data show approximately 68,000 clones, roughly 80% seen once. The sequence came from an adult with an advanced solid tumor such as melanoma, head and neck, liver or kidney cancer. The chain is built from TRBV5-1 and TRBJ2-5; no definite D call. The sequenced sample was CD4+ or CD8+ T cells sorted from blood, obtained in a trial of the OX40 agonist ivuxolimab. The chain's CDR3 is CASSLVDKETQYF. CDR3 nucleotide sequence: TGCGCCAGCAGCTTGGTTGATAAAGAGACCCAGTACTTC. The full variable domain, its missing parts supplied by reference TRBV5-1 and TRBJ2-5, is KAGVTQTPRYLIKTRGQQVTLSCSPISGHRSVSWYQQTPGQGLQFLFEYFSETQRNKGNFPGRFSGRQFSNSRSEMNVSTLELGDSALYLCASSLVDKETQYFGPGTRLLVL.